The clone carrying this T cell receptor (beta chain) came up a few times. The data originate from a study of blood T cell repertoires in COVID-19. Study context: Sites across the United States, Italy and Spain contributed samples from acute and convalescent COVID-19. Sources were T cells, B-cell-depleted T cells, or PBMCs; the material itself was cDNA or gDNA.

The CDR3 totals 17 residues. Trimming removed 2 bases from V and 9 bases from J; junction bases left unmatched: 10. Germline CDR1 reads GTSNPN; CDR2 reads SVGIG (reference sequence). In the source study's methods: Amplifying reference gene primers gave estimates of nucleated cell counts. Sequencing was performed with immunoSEQ multiplex PCR; in TCRdb, only in-frame clones are kept and a portion is missing. D and trimming were read from the DNA, whereas the V and J calls and clone size are those reported in that table. The profile shows about 270,000 clones, around 82% of them singletons. The source material was peripheral blood. V usage is TRBV30 and J usage is TRBJ2-1; 16 positions agree with TRBD2. This sequence originates from a woman between 18 and 29 years old with acute or convalescent COVID-19. The CDR3 loop reads CAWSTGLAGGPWGEQFF. The DNA for the CDR3 is TGTGCCTGGAGTACGGGACTAGCGGGAGGGCCTTGGGGTGAGCAGTTCTTC.